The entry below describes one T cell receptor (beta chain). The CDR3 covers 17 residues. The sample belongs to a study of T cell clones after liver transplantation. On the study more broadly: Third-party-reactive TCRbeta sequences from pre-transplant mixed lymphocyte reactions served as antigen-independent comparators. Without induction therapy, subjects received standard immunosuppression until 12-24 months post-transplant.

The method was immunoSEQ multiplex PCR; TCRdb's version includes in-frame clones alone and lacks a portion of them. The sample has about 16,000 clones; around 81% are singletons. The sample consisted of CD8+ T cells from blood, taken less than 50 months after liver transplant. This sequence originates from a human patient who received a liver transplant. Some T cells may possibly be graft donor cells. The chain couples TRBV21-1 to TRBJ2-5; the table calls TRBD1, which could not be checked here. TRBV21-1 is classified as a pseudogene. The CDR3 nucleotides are TGTGCCAGCAGCTCCAGACAGGGTTTACGGTATGAAGAGACCCAGTACTTC. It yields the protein CASSSRQGLRYEETQYF.